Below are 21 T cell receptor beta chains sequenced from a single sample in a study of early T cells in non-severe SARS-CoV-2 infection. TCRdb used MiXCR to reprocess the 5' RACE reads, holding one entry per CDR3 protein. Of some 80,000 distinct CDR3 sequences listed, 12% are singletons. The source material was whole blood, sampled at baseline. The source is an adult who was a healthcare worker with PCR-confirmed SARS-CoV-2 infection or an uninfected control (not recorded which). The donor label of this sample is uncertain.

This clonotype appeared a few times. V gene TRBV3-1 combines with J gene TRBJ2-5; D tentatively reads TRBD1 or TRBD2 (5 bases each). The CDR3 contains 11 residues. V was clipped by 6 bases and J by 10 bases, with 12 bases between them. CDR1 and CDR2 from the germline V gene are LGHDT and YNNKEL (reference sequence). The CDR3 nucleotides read TGTGCCAGCAGGTGGGGACGGGACCAGTACTTC. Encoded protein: CASRWGRDQYF.

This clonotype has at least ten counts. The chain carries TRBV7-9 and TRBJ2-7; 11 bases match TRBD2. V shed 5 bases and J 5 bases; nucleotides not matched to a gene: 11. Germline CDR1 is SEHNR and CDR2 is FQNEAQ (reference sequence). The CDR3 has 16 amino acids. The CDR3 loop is CASSIVRLAGLNEQYF. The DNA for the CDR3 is TGTGCCAGCAGCATCGTTCGACTAGCGGGGCTAAACGAGCAGTACTTC.

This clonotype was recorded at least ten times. The CDR3 reads CASSPWLAGDLGSSTDTQYF. The CDR3 nucleotides are TGTGCCAGCTCACCATGGCTAGCGGGAGACCTGGGATCTAGCACAGATACGCAGTATTTT. V and J are TRBV18 and TRBJ2-3, with 10 positions matching TRBD2. CDR1 is KGHSH and CDR2 is LQKENI in the germline V gene. V lost 2 bases, J lost 0 bases, and 14 bases stayed unmatched. The CDR3 has 20 amino acids.

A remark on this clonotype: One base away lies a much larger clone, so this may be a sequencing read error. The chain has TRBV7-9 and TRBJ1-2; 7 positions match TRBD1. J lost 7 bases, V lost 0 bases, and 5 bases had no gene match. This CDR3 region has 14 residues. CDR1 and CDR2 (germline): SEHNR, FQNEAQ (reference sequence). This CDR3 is CASSLAGQRVGYTF. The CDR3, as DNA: TGTGCCAGCAGCTTAGCGGGACAGCGCGTTGGCTACACCTTC.

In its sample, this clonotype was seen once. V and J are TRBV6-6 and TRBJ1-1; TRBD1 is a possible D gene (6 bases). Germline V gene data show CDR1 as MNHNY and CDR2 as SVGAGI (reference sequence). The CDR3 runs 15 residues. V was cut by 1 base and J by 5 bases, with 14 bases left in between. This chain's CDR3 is CASSYWRGALTEAFF. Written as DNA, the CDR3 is TGTGCCAGCAGTTACTGGAGGGGGGCGCTAACTGAAGCTTTCTTT.

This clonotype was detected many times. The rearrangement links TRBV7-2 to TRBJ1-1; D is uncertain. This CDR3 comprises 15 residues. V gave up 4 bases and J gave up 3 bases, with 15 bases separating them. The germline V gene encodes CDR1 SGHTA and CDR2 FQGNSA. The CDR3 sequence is CASSSPPAAYTEAFF. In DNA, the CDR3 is TGTGCCAGCAGCTCTCCTCCCGCCGCTTACACTGAAGCTTTCTTT.

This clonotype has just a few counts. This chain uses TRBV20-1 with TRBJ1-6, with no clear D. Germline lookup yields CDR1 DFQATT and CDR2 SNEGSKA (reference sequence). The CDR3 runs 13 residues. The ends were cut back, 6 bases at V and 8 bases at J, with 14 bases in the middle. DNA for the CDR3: TGCAGTGCCCACACCTCCAATGATTCACCCCTCCACTTT. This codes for CSAHTSNDSPLHF.

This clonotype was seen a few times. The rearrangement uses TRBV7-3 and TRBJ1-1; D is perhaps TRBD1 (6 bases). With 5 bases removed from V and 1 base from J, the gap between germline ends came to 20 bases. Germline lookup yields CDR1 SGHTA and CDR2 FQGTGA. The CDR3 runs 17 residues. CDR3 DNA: TGTGCCAGCAGCCCCTGGTGGCAGGGGTTCCAGAACACTGAAGCTTTCTTT. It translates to CASSPWWQGFQNTEAFF.

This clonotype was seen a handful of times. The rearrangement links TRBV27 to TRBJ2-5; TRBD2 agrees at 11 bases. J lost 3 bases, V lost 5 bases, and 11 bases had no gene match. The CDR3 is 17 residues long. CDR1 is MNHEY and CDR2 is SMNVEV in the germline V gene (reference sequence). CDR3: CASSAAGTLAGEETQYF. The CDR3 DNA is TGTGCCAGCAGTGCAGCCGGCACACTAGCGGGGGAAGAGACCCAGTACTTC.

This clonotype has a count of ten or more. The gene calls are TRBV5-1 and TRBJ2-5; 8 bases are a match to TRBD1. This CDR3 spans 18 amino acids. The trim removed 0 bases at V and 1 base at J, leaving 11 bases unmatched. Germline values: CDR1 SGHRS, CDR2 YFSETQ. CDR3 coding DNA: TGCGCCAGCAGCTTGGGACAGGGGACAGCGCTTTTCCAAGAGACCCAGTACTTC. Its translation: CASSLGQGTALFQETQYF.

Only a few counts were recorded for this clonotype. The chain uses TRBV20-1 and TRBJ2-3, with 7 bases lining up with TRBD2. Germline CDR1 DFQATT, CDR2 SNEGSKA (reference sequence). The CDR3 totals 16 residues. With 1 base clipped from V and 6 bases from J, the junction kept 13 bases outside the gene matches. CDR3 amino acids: CSARGAAGAPTDTQYF. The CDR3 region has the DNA TGCAGTGCTAGAGGGGCGGCGGGAGCGCCCACGGATACGCAGTATTTT.

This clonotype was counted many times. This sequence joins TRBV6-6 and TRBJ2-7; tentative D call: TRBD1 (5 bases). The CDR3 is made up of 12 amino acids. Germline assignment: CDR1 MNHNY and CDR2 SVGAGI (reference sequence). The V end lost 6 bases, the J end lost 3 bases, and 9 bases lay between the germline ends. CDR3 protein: CASSIDSYEQYF. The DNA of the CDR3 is TGTGCCAGCAGCATTGACAGCTACGAGCAGTACTTC.

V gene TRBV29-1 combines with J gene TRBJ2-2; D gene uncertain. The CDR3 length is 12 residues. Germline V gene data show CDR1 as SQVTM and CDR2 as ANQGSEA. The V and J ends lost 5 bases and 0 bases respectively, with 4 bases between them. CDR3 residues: CSVPTNTGELFF. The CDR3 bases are TGCAGCGTTCCGACGAACACCGGGGAGCTGTTTTTT.

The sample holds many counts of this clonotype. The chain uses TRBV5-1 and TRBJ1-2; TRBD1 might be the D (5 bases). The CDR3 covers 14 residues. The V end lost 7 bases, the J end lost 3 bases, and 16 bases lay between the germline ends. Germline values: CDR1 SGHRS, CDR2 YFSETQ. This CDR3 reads CASARAGTDYGYTF. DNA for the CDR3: TGCGCCAGCGCAAGGGCGGGGACGGACTATGGCTACACCTTC.

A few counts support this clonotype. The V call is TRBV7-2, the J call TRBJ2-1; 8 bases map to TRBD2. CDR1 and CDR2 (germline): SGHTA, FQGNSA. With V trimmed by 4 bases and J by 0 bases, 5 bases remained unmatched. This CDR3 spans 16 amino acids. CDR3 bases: TGTGCCAGCAGCTCAGTAGCGGGATCCTCCTACAATGAGCAGTTCTTC. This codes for CASSSVAGSSYNEQFF.

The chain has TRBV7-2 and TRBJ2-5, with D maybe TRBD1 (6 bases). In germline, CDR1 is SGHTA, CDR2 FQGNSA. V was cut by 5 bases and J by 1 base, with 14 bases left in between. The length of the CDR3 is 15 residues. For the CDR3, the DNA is TGTGCCAGCAGCCCCCAGGGGACCTTCCAAGAGACCCAGTACTTC. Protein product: CASSPQGTFQETQYF. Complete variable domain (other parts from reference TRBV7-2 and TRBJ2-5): GAGVSQSPSNKVTEKGKDVELRCDPISGHTALYWYRQSLGQGLEFLIYFQGNSAPDKSGLPSDRFSAERTGGSVSTLTIQRTQQEDSAVYLCASSPQGTFQETQYFGPGTRLLVL.

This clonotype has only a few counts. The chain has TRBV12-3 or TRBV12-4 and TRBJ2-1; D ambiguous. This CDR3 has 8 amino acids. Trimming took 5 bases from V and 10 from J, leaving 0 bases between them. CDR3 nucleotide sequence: TGTGCCAGCAGTGAGCAGTTCTTC. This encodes CASSEQFF.

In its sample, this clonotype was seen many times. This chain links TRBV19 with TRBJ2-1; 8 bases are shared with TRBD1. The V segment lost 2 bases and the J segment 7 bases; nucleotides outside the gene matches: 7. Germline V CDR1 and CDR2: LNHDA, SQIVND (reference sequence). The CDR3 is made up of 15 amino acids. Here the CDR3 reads CASSIRGQDGNEQFF. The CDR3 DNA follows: TGTGCCAGTAGTATAAGGGGACAGGACGGTAATGAGCAGTTCTTC.

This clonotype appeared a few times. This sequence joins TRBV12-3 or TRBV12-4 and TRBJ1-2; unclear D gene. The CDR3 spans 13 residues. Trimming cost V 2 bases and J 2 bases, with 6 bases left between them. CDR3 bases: TGTGCCAGCAGTTTATCACAGAACTATGGCTACACCTTC. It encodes CASSLSQNYGYTF.

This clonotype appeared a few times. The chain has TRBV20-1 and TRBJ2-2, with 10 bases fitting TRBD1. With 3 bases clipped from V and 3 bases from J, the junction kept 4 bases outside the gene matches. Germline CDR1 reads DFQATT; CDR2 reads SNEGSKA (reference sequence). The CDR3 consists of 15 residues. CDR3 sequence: CSASRQGAYTGELFF. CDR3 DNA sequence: TGCAGTGCTAGCAGACAGGGGGCTTACACCGGGGAGCTGTTTTTT.

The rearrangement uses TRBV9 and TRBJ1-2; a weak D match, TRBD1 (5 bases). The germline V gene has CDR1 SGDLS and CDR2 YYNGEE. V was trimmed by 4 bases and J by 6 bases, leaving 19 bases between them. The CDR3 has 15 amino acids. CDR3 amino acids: CASSTWGGKGDGYTF. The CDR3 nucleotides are TGTGCCAGCAGCACCTGGGGGGGAAAAGGCGATGGCTACACCTTC.